The source of this TCR beta chain is a study of shared clonotypes between healthy human individuals. Measured with immunoSEQ multiplex PCR; TCRdb has only the in-frame clones, and not every one. The table records 2 million to 3 million clones, 93% of them present only once. This clone has just one count. The germline CDR1 and CDR2 sequences are LNHDA and SQIVND (reference sequence). This CDR3 is 14 amino acids long. V gave up 7 bases and J gave up 1 base, with 13 bases separating them. The chain employs TRBV19 and TRBJ2-5, with a possible D match to TRBD1 (6 bases). The receptor comes from a man aged 18 to 35 in good health. Some clones in this sample may be carry-over from other donors' samples. Sequenced material: naive CD4+ T cells from PBMCs. Subset noted: CD45RA+ positively selected. CDR3 protein: CASTRGDTQETQYF. For the CDR3, the DNA is TGTGCCAGTACCCGTGGGGACACCCAAGAGACCCAGTACTTC.